Reported below is one T cell receptor (beta chain). Antigen: not known. The sample belongs to a study of cytomegalovirus exposure and HLA in healthy donors. The V gene end was trimmed by 6 bases and the J gene end by 10 bases; junction bases not matched to a gene: 10. CDR3 length: 13 residues. CDR1 is LNHDA, CDR2 SQIVND, per germline (reference sequence). Donors were ostensibly healthy at sampling, although undocumented immune exposures were probable. Vbeta (60) and Jbeta (13) primers were used in the PCR. TCRdb's copy holds only in-frame clones and misses some; the assay was immunoSEQ multiplex PCR. The sample includes approximately 150,000 clones, approximately 88% of them seen just once. Whole-study results and caveats: Altogether, some 170 TCR beta chains were recorded as cytomegalovirus-associated. Among TCR beta chains of equal frequency, HLA-associated ones were more clonally expanded in a later analysis. Most CMV-associated TCR beta chains were later found to appear HLA-restricted.

The TCR was taken from a man aged 25-45 years in good health and CMV-seronegative. Sequencing was done on a sample of PBMCs. V usage is TRBV19 and J usage is TRBJ2-3; TRBD2 agrees at 7 bases. CDR3 nucleotides: TGTGCCAGTAGGGAAGGTGGCGGGAGCTCGCAGTATTTT. It yields the protein CASREGGGSSQYF.